This is a list of T cell receptor beta chains from one sample in a study of CD8 T cells in Susac syndrome. TCRdb itself ran the immunoSEQ multiplex PCR reads through MiXCR, one entry per CDR3 protein. The sample includes some 160,000 distinct CDR3 sequences, approximately 94% of them seen just once. Sequenced input: CD4+ T cells from PBMCs. The receptor set was obtained from a human donor with Susac syndrome. CDR3s include the opening cysteine and the closing phenylalanine or tryptophan. A D gene is named only where the DNA matches it firmly. Clone size appears in some rows only: once, few, many, or a class for an expanded clone.

j_gene: TRBJ1-2
abundance: once
d_gene: .
len: 14
v_gene: TRBV12-3/TRBV12-4
CDR3nt: TGTGCCAGCAGTCCCCGGGGGGAGTGGTATGGCTACACCTTC
CDR3aa: CASSPRGEWYGYTF

j_gene: TRBJ1-2
abundance: .
d_gene: .
len: 15
v_gene: TRBV20-1
CDR3nt: TGCAGTGCTAGAGATGGAGAGGGTTTGGTTCGCGGCTACACCTTC
CDR3aa: CSARDGEGLVRGYTF

j_gene: TRBJ2-1
abundance: .
d_gene: .
len: 14
v_gene: TRBV20-1
CDR3nt: TGCAGTGCTAGGGAGGGATCGGGGCCCGATGAGCAGTTCTTC
CDR3aa: CSAREGSGPDEQFF

j_gene: TRBJ2-5
abundance: .
d_gene: .
len: 13
v_gene: TRBV9
CDR3nt: TGTGCCAGCAGCGTAATCGGGACAGAGACCCAGTACTTC
CDR3aa: CASSVIGTETQYF

j_gene: TRBJ2-7
abundance: .
d_gene: .
len: 13
v_gene: TRBV9
CDR3nt: TGTGCCAGCAGCGTAGCGGTGGGAGGCGAGCAGTACTTC
CDR3aa: CASSVAVGGEQYF

j_gene: TRBJ2-4
abundance: .
d_gene: .
len: 15
v_gene: TRBV14
CDR3nt: TGTGCCAGCAGCCCATTGGGGACCCTCGTGGACATTCAGTACTTC
CDR3aa: CASSPLGTLVDIQYF

j_gene: TRBJ2-7
abundance: .
d_gene: TRBD2
len: 15
v_gene: TRBV7-2
CDR3nt: TGTGCCAGCAGCCCCCGGGCGGGGGGGCAACACGAGCAGTACTTC
CDR3aa: CASSPRAGGQHEQYF

j_gene: TRBJ2-7
abundance: .
d_gene: TRBD2
len: 17
v_gene: TRBV2
CDR3nt: TGTGCCACCTCCTTTTCGTTGAGCGGGAGTGCATCCTACGAGCAGTACTTC
CDR3aa: CATSFSLSGSASYEQYF

j_gene: TRBJ2-1
abundance: .
d_gene: TRBD2
len: 16
v_gene: TRBV7-9
CDR3nt: TGTGCCAGCAGCCCGACGCACAGCGGGAGGGGTAATGAGCAGTTCTTC
CDR3aa: CASSPTHSGRGNEQFF

j_gene: TRBJ2-1
abundance: .
d_gene: TRBD1
len: 14
v_gene: TRBV20-1
CDR3nt: TGCAGTGCTAGTGGGGACAGTAGGAACAATGAGCAGTTCTTC
CDR3aa: CSASGDSRNNEQFF

j_gene: TRBJ2-7
abundance: .
d_gene: .
len: 15
v_gene: TRBV18
CDR3nt: TGTGCCAGCTCACCTCCCGAAAGGAGCTCCTACGAGCAGTACTTC
CDR3aa: CASSPPERSSYEQYF

j_gene: TRBJ1-2
abundance: .
d_gene: .
len: 12
v_gene: TRBV4-1
CDR3nt: TGCGCCAGCAGCCAAGATTTAGAAGGCTACACCTTC
CDR3aa: CASSQDLEGYTF

j_gene: TRBJ2-1
abundance: .
d_gene: .
len: 15
v_gene: TRBV7-2
CDR3nt: TGTGCCAGCAGGCGCCCGGGTCGCTCCTACAATGAGCAGTTCTTC
CDR3aa: CASRRPGRSYNEQFF

j_gene: TRBJ2-3
abundance: .
d_gene: TRBD2
len: 19
v_gene: TRBV4-1
CDR3nt: TGCGCCAGCAGCCAGGACAGGACCGCCGGGACTAGCACCACAGATACGCAGTATTTT
CDR3aa: CASSQDRTAGTSTTDTQYF

j_gene: TRBJ2-2
abundance: once
d_gene: TRBD2
len: 15
v_gene: TRBV7-8
CDR3nt: TGTGCCAGCTGGAAGACTAGCGGGGGGGCCGGGGAGCTGTTTTTT
CDR3aa: CASWKTSGGAGELFF

j_gene: TRBJ1-2
abundance: few
d_gene: .
len: 13
v_gene: TRBV27
CDR3nt: TGTGCCAGCAGTTTATCAGCTAACTATGGCTACACCTTC
CDR3aa: CASSLSANYGYTF

j_gene: TRBJ1-1
abundance: .
d_gene: TRBD1
len: 16
v_gene: TRBV7-6
CDR3nt: TGTGCCGTAGTCGGATCACTGACAGGGGATGACACTGAAGCTTTCTTT
CDR3aa: CAVVGSLTGDDTEAFF

j_gene: TRBJ2-7
abundance: .
d_gene: .
len: 15
v_gene: TRBV20-1
CDR3nt: TGCAGTGCTAGAGATGTGCGAGACTCCCCCTACGAGCAGTACTTC
CDR3aa: CSARDVRDSPYEQYF

j_gene: TRBJ1-2
abundance: .
d_gene: TRBD1
len: 14
v_gene: TRBV12-3/TRBV12-4
CDR3nt: TGTGCCAGCAGCTCGGGACAGAGCACGTATGGCTACACCTTC
CDR3aa: CASSSGQSTYGYTF

j_gene: TRBJ1-3
abundance: .
d_gene: TRBD1
len: 14
v_gene: TRBV29-1
CDR3nt: TGCAGCGCCGTGCAGGGGGGGACTGGAAACACCATATATTTT
CDR3aa: CSAVQGGTGNTIYF

j_gene: TRBJ2-3
abundance: .
d_gene: .
len: 12
v_gene: TRBV7-9
CDR3nt: TGTGCCAGCAGCTTACAGGCGGGTACGCAGTATTTT
CDR3aa: CASSLQAGTQYF

j_gene: TRBJ2-7
abundance: .
d_gene: TRBD1
len: 15
v_gene: TRBV25-1
CDR3nt: TGTGCCAGCAGTGATTACGCAGGGGGCCGCGACGAGCAGTACTTC
CDR3aa: CASSDYAGGRDEQYF

j_gene: TRBJ2-7
abundance: .
d_gene: TRBD1
len: 14
v_gene: TRBV12-3/TRBV12-4
CDR3nt: TGTGCCAGCAGTTCCGGACAGGCCATCTACGAGCAGTACTTC
CDR3aa: CASSSGQAIYEQYF

j_gene: TRBJ1-1
abundance: once
d_gene: .
len: 15
v_gene: TRBV5-4
CDR3nt: TGTGCCAGCAGCCCACGGGGGGCCGGGACCACTGAAGCTTTCTTT
CDR3aa: CASSPRGAGTTEAFF

j_gene: TRBJ2-5
abundance: .
d_gene: .
len: 14
v_gene: TRBV28
CDR3nt: TGTGCCAGCAGCATTGGGGGACGACGGGAGACCCAGTACTTC
CDR3aa: CASSIGGRRETQYF

j_gene: TRBJ1-1
abundance: few
d_gene: TRBD1
len: 15
v_gene: TRBV29-1
CDR3nt: TGCAGCGTCAAGGGAGGACAGGACGGAGCCACTGAAGCTTTCTTT
CDR3aa: CSVKGGQDGATEAFF

j_gene: TRBJ2-5
abundance: .
d_gene: .
len: 16
v_gene: TRBV7-8
CDR3nt: TGTGCCAGCAGCCAAGAAGGGGCAGGCTGGCAAGAGACCCAGTACTTC
CDR3aa: CASSQEGAGWQETQYF

j_gene: TRBJ2-3
abundance: once
d_gene: TRBD2
len: 17
v_gene: TRBV20-1
CDR3nt: TGCAGTGCTACTATAGGGACTAGCGGGATACTCGGGGATACGCAGTATTTT
CDR3aa: CSATIGTSGILGDTQYF

j_gene: TRBJ2-1
abundance: .
d_gene: .
len: 14
v_gene: TRBV28
CDR3nt: TGTGCCAGCAGTACCGGACTTTCTACAGTTGAGCAGTTCTTC
CDR3aa: CASSTGLSTVEQFF

j_gene: TRBJ2-2
abundance: .
d_gene: .
len: 14
v_gene: TRBV20-1
CDR3nt: TGCAGTGCTAACCGGGTTACGAACACCGGGGAGCTGTTTTTT
CDR3aa: CSANRVTNTGELFF

j_gene: TRBJ1-2
abundance: .
d_gene: .
len: 12
v_gene: TRBV20-1
CDR3nt: TGCAGTGCTAGTCCCGGAGTCTATGGCTACACCTTC
CDR3aa: CSASPGVYGYTF

j_gene: TRBJ2-1
abundance: once
d_gene: TRBD2
len: 15
v_gene: TRBV4-1
CDR3nt: TGCGCCAGCAGCCAACCTAGCGGGGGTAACAATGAGCAGTTCTTC
CDR3aa: CASSQPSGGNNEQFF

j_gene: TRBJ1-5
abundance: .
d_gene: .
len: 12
v_gene: TRBV28
CDR3nt: TGTGCCAGCAGCTACCCCGGGAGGGGACTGTCATTT
CDR3aa: CASSYPGRGLSF

j_gene: TRBJ1-1
abundance: .
d_gene: TRBD1
len: 12
v_gene: TRBV3-1
CDR3nt: TGTGCCAGCAGGCAGACAGGGGGTGAAGCTTTCTTT
CDR3aa: CASRQTGGEAFF

j_gene: TRBJ1-5
abundance: .
d_gene: TRBD1
len: 20
v_gene: TRBV4-1
CDR3nt: TGCGCCAGCAGCCAAGAGCCGAGTACACTACCGGGACAGGGAAATCAGCCCCAGCATTTT
CDR3aa: CASSQEPSTLPGQGNQPQHF

j_gene: TRBJ2-5
abundance: .
d_gene: .
len: 13
v_gene: TRBV27
CDR3nt: TGTGCCAGCAGTTCTGCAGGGGCGGAGACCCAGTACTTC
CDR3aa: CASSSAGAETQYF

j_gene: TRBJ2-3
abundance: .
d_gene: .
len: 11
v_gene: TRBV28
CDR3nt: TGTGCCAGCAGGGGGTCAGATACGCAGTATTTT
CDR3aa: CASRGSDTQYF

j_gene: TRBJ1-4
abundance: once
d_gene: .
len: 13
v_gene: TRBV29-1
CDR3nt: TGCAGCGTTCTAGGCCCTGGGCAGGAAAAACTGTTTTTT
CDR3aa: CSVLGPGQEKLFF

j_gene: TRBJ2-6
abundance: .
d_gene: TRBD1
len: 17
v_gene: TRBV2
CDR3nt: TGTGCCAGCAGCCGGGACAGTGGGATCTCTGGGGCCAACGTCCTGACTTTC
CDR3aa: CASSRDSGISGANVLTF

j_gene: TRBJ1-5
abundance: .
d_gene: .
len: 12
v_gene: TRBV12-3/TRBV12-4
CDR3nt: TGTGCCAGCAGTTTTGGCTTGCAGCCCCAGCATTTT
CDR3aa: CASSFGLQPQHF

j_gene: TRBJ1-1
abundance: few
d_gene: .
len: 13
v_gene: TRBV11-2
CDR3nt: TGTGCCAGCAGCTTAAAAGGGAACACTGAAGCTTTCTTT
CDR3aa: CASSLKGNTEAFF

j_gene: TRBJ2-1
abundance: .
d_gene: .
len: 13
v_gene: TRBV7-2
CDR3nt: TGTGCCAGCAGCGCCACTAGCTTCACCGAGCAGTTCTTC
CDR3aa: CASSATSFTEQFF

j_gene: TRBJ2-3
abundance: once
d_gene: TRBD2
len: 14
v_gene: TRBV29-1
CDR3nt: TGCAGCGTTGGACTAGCGGGGAGCACAGATACGCAGTATTTT
CDR3aa: CSVGLAGSTDTQYF

j_gene: TRBJ2-5
abundance: .
d_gene: TRBD2
len: 15
v_gene: TRBV27
CDR3nt: TGTGCCAGCAGCCCACTAGCGGAGGCCCGGGAGACCCAGTACTTC
CDR3aa: CASSPLAEARETQYF

j_gene: TRBJ2-4
abundance: .
d_gene: .
len: 15
v_gene: TRBV20-1
CDR3nt: TGCAGTGCTAGAGTAGGGTTTCTAGCCAAAAACATTCAGTACTTC
CDR3aa: CSARVGFLAKNIQYF

j_gene: TRBJ1-4
abundance: .
d_gene: .
len: 13
v_gene: TRBV15
CDR3nt: TGTGCCACCAGCAGAGATTTTGCGGAAAAACTGTTTTTT
CDR3aa: CATSRDFAEKLFF